This TCR beta chain was identified during a study of OX40 agonist ivuxolimab in advanced cancers. Study context: Prior anti-PD-1, anti-PD-L1 or anti-CTLA-4 therapy was allowed; approximately 41% had some.

The CDR3 loop spans 16 amino acids. Germline V gene lookup returns CDR1 SGHTA and CDR2 FQGTGA. The V and J ends lost 2 bases and 2 bases, in that order; junction bases with no gene match: 8. Clones were read by immunoSEQ multiplex PCR, and TCRdb kept only the in-frame ones, dropping some. Of about 64,000 clones listed, 75% to 90% are singletons. Details on this clone: What it binds is not known.

Points from the study as a whole: CD4+ and CD8+ blood T cells expanded clonally by week 6 at 0.1 to 3.0 mg/kg.

The chain recombines TRBV7-3 with TRBJ2-5; TRBD2 aligns across 7 bases. This sample comprised CD4+ or CD8+ T cells sorted from blood, obtained in a trial of the OX40 agonist ivuxolimab. This receptor was obtained from an adult with an advanced solid tumor such as melanoma, head and neck, liver or kidney cancer. In DNA form, the CDR3 reads TGTGCCAGCAGCTTAGTCGGCGGGAGAGGGCAAGAGACCCAGTACTTC. Protein product: CASSLVGGRGQETQYF.